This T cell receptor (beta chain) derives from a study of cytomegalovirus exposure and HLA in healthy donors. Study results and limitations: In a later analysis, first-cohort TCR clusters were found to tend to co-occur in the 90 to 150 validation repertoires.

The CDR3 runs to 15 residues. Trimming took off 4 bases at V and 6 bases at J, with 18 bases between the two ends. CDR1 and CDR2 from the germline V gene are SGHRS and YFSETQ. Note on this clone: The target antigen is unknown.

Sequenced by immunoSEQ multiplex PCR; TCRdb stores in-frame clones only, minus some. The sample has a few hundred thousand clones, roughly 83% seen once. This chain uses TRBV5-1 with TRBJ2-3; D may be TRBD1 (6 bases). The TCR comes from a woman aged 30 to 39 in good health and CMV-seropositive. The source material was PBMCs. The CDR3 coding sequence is TGCGCCAGCAGCAATGGACAGTTCCTGGCGGATACGCAGTATTTT. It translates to CASSNGQFLADTQYF.